This entry concerns a single T cell receptor beta chain. These data are taken from a study of blood T cell repertoires in COVID-19. Study details: Spain, Italy and the United States supplied samples that represented acute and convalescent COVID-19. Sources were T cells, B-cell-depleted T cells, or PBMCs; the material itself was cDNA or gDNA.

Per the authors' pipeline: How many nucleated cells were present was estimated from reference gene primer amplification. Repertoires were generated with immunoSEQ multiplex PCR, while TCRdb's copy carries only in-frame clones and drops some. V and J calls and clone size are as listed in that table; D and trimming were resolved from the DNA. The sample shows about 20,000 clones, around 86% of them seen only once. Trimming shortened V by 0 bases and J by 4 bases, and 12 bases separated the two germline ends. The CDR3 has 15 amino acids. CDR1 is SGHRS and CDR2 is YFSETQ in the germline V gene. This sequence joins TRBV5-1 and TRBJ2-3, with D possibly TRBD1 on 5 matching bases. The material sequenced was peripheral blood. The origin of this receptor is a human donor in a cohort sampled during active COVID-19. This chain's CDR3 is CASSLEAGNPDTQYF. For the CDR3, the DNA is TGCGCCAGCAGCTTGGAGGCAGGGAATCCAGATACGCAGTATTTT.